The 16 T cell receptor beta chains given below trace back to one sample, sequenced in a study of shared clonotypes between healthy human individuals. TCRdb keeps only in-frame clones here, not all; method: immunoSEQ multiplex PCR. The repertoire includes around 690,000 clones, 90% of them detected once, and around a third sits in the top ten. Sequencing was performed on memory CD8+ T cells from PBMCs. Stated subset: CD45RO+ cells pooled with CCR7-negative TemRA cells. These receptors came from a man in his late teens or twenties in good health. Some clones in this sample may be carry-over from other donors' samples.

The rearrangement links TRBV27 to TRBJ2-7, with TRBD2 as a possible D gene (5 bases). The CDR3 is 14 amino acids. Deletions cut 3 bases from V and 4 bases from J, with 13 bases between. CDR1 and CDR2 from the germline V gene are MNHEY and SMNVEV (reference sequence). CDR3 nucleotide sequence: TGTGCCAGCAGTTTTTCGGGATCGAATTACGAGCAGTACTTC. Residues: CASSFSGSNYEQYF.

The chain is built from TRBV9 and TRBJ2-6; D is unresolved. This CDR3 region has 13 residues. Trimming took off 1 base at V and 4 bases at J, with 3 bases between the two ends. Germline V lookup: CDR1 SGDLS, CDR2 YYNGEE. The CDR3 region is CASSVYGANVLTF. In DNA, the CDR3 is TGTGCCAGCAGCGTATACGGGGCCAACGTCCTGACTTTC.

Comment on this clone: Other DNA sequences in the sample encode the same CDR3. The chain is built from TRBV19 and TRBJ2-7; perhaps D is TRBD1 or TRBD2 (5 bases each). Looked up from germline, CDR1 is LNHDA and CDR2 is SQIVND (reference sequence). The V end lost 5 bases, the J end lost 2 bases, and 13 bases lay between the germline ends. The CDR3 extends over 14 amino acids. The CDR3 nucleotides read TGTGCCAGTAGTGCAGGTCAGGGACCCTACGAGCAGTACTTC. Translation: CASSAGQGPYEQYF.

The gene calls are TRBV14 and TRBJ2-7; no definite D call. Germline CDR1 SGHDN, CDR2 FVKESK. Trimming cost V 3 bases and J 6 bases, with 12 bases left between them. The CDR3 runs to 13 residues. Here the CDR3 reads CASSQWMFGEQYF. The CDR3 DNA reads TGTGCCAGCAGCCAGTGGATGTTCGGCGAGCAGTACTTC.

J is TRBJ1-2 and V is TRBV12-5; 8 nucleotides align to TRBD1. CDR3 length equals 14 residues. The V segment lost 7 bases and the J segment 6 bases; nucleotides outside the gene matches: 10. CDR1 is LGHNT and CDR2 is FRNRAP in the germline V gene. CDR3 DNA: TGTGCTAGTGCCCAGGGGGCCGGGGTAGATGGCTACACCTTC. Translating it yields CASAQGAGVDGYTF.

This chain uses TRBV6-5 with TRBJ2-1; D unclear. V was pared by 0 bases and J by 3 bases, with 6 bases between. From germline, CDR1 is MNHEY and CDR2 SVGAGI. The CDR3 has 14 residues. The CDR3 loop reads CASSYSGDYNEQFF. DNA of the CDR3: TGTGCCAGCAGTTACTCTGGGGACTACAATGAGCAGTTCTTC.

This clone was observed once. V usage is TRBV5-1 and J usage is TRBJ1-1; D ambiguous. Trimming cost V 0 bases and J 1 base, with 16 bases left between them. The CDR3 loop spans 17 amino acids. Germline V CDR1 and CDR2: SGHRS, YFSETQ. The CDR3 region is CASSLAKLGRANTEAFF. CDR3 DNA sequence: TGCGCCAGCAGCTTGGCCAAGCTCGGACGGGCGAACACTGAAGCTTTCTTT.

CDR3 sequence (DNA): TGTGCCAGCAGTGGGGTGGGGACTAACTATGGCTACACCTTC. Translating it yields CASSGVGTNYGYTF. This sequence joins TRBV28 and TRBJ1-2; D remains ambiguous. Germline CDR1 MDHEN, CDR2 SYDVKM. This CDR3 contains 14 residues. Trimming removed 5 bases at V and 0 bases at J, with 10 bases between.

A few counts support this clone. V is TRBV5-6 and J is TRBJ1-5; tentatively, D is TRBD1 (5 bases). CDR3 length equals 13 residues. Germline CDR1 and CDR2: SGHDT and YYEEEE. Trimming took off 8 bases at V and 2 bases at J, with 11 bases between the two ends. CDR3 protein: CARFGARNQPQHF. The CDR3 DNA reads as TGTGCCAGGTTCGGGGCCCGCAATCAGCCCCAGCATTTT.

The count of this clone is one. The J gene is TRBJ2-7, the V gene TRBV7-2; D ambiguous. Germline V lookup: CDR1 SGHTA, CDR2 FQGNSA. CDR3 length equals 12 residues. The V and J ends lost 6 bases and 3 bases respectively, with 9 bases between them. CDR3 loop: CASSPTYYEQYF. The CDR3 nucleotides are TGTGCCAGCAGTCCAACATACTACGAGCAGTACTTC.

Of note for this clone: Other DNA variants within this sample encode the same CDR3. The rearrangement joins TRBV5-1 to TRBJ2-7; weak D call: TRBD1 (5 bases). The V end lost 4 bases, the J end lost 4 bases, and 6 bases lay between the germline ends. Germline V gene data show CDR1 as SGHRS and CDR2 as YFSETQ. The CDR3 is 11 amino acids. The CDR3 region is CASSAGYEQYF. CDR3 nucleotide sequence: TGCGCCAGCAGCGCAGGGTACGAGCAGTACTTC.

The CDR3 here is CASIKTRMNTEAFF. In nucleotides, the CDR3 is TGTGCCAGCATCAAGACAAGGATGAACACTGAAGCTTTCTTT. The chain has TRBV5-8 and TRBJ1-1; D not resolved. The CDR3 is 14 amino acids. With 6 bases removed from V and 0 bases from J, the gap between germline ends came to 12 bases. CDR1 and CDR2 (germline): SGHTS, YDEGEE.

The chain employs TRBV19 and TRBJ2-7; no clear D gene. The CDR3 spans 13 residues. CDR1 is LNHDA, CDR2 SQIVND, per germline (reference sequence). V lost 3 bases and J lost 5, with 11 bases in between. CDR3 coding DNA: TGTGCCAGTAGTATTCAGGCTGGGGACGAGCAGTACTTC. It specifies CASSIQAGDEQYF.

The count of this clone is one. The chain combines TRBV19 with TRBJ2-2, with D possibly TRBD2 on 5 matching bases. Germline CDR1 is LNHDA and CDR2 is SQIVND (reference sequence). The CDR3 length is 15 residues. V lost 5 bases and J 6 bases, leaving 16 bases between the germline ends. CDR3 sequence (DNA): TGTGCCAGTAGTCCCTATTGGGGAGTTCCCGGGGAGCTGTTTTTT. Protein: CASSPYWGVPGELFF.

Here the CDR3 reads CASSLGNPTGELFF. CDR3 nucleotide sequence: TGTGCCAGCAGTTTGGGCAACCCTACCGGGGAGCTGTTTTTT. The V gene is TRBV28, the J gene TRBJ2-2; D gene unclear. With 3 bases removed from V and 5 bases from J, the gap between germline ends came to 10 bases. The CDR3 runs 14 residues. The germline gives CDR1 MDHEN, CDR2 SYDVKM.

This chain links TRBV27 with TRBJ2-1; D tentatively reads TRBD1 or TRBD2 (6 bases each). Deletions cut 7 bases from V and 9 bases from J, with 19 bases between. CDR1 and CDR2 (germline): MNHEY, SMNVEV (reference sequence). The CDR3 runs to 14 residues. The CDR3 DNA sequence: TGTGCCAGCAACTTGGGGGGCGCCGGGGTTGAGCAGTTCTTC. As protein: CASNLGGAGVEQFF.